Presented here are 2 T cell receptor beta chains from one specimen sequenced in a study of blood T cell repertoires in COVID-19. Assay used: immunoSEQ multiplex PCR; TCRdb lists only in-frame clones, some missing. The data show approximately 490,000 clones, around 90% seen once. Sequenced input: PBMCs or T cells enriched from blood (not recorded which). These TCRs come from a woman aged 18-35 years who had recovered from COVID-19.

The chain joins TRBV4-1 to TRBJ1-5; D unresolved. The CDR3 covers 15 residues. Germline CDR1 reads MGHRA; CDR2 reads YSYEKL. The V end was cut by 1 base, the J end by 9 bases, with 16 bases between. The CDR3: CASSQVWLIRRPQHF. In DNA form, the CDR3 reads TGCGCCAGCAGCCAAGTTTGGCTTATCAGGCGGCCCCAGCATTTT.

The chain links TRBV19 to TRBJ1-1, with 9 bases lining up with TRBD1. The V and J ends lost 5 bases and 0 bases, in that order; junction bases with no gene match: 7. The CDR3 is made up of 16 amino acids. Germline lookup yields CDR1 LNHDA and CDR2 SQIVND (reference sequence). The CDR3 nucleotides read TGTGCCAGTAGTCTTACCGGGACAGGGATGAACACTGAAGCTTTCTTT. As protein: CASSLTGTGMNTEAFF. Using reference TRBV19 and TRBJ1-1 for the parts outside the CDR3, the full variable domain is DGGITQSPKYLFRKEGQNVTLSCEQNLNHDAMYWYRQDPGQGLRLIYYSQIVNDFQKGDIAEGYSVSREKKESFPLTVTSAQKNPTAFYLCASSLTGTGMNTEAFFGQGTRLTVV.